This T cell receptor beta chain was observed in a study of T-cell reconstitution after alpha-beta-depleted transplantation in children. Preparation of the TCRbeta library was carried out with unique molecular identifiers. MiXCR, run by TCRdb on the PCR reads, gives a single entry per CDR3 protein. Found here are roughly 180,000 distinct CDR3 sequences, roughly 14% of them singletons; the top ten hold under 15%. V was shortened by 2 bases and J by 10 bases, with 11 bases between the two germline ends. This CDR3 contains 12 residues. From germline, CDR1 is SGHTA and CDR2 FQGNSA. At least ten counts were recorded for this clonotype.

Sequences were derived from PBMCs from the stem cell graft donor, sampled from the stem cell graft. The J gene is TRBJ2-5, the V gene TRBV7-2; D possibly uses TRBD1 or TRBD2 (5 bases each). This sequence was found in a human donor who donated a stem cell graft to a child with acute lymphoblastic leukemia. The CDR3 DNA is TGTGCCAGCAGCTTAAGACGTGGGGGCCAGTACTTC. This translates into CASSLRRGGQYF.